This T cell receptor (beta chain) was profiled in a study of blood T cell repertoires in COVID-19. Study details: Sites across the United States, Italy and Spain contributed samples from acute and convalescent COVID-19. The analysed material was cDNA or gDNA that came from T cells, B-cell-depleted T cells, or PBMCs.

The Seattle patients, enrolled during active infection, were followed longitudinally. Study processing details: Reference gene primer amplification in the assay estimated nucleated cell counts. Profiling relied on immunoSEQ multiplex PCR, and the TCRdb table lists in-frame clones only, not all of them. The D gene and trimming were derived from the DNA, and the V and J assignments and clone size from that table. The sample yields 350,000 to 450,000 clones, approximately 86% seen once. The V segment lost 6 bases and the J segment 3 bases; nucleotides outside the gene matches: 3. Germline V gene data show CDR1 as MNHEY and CDR2 as SMNVEV (reference sequence). CDR3 length: 14 residues.

The rearrangement joins TRBV27 to TRBJ1-1, with TRBD1 identical over 11 bases. The sequenced material came from peripheral blood. This TCR was recovered from a woman in her sixties or seventies with COVID-19, enrolled during active disease. CDR3 sequence (DNA): TGTGCCAGCAGGTCGGACAGGGGGCACACTGAAGCTTTCTTT. Protein: CASRSDRGHTEAFF.